This T cell receptor beta chain was captured by sequencing in a study of blood T cells in healthy people across ages. The study, taken as a whole, reports: There were more naive CD4+ cells and higher diversity in long-lived donors than in aged donors. Unsorted PBMCs blocked a conclusive comparison of naive and antigen-experienced cells.

Alongside a J-beta primer mix, a sample-barcoded 5' primer served in a second PCR lasting roughly 7 to 11 cycles. One entry per CDR3 protein results from TCRdb running MiXCR on the 5' RACE reads. The sample carries about 1,400,000 distinct CDR3 sequences, around 59% recorded once. Trimming shortened V by 2 bases and J by 8 bases, and 4 bases separated the two germline ends. Germline CDR1 and CDR2: LGHDT and YNNKEL (reference sequence). CDR3 length equals 11 residues. Isolated per sample were at least 6 million PBMCs. Regarding this clonotype: What it recognizes is unknown.

V gene TRBV3-1 combines with J gene TRBJ2-1; unclear D gene. The clonotype comes from a man between 18 and 29 years old in good health. The specimen was blood. The CDR3 DNA reads as TGTGCCAGCAGCCAATTCTATGAGCAGTTCTTC. Its translation: CASSQFYEQFF.